This entry is about one T cell receptor beta chain. Trimming at V came to 6 bases and at J to 3 bases, leaving 8 bases not matched to a gene. The germline V gene encodes CDR1 KGHSH and CDR2 LQKENI. This CDR3 spans 15 amino acids. Data came from immunoSEQ multiplex PCR; TCRdb stores just in-frame clones and leaves some out. The sample includes 110,000 to 150,000 clones, approximately 80% of them seen just once. The data were taken from a study of blood T cell repertoires in COVID-19. Study as a whole: Sites in the United States, Italy and Spain provided acute and convalescent COVID-19 samples. T cells, B-cell-depleted T cells, or PBMCs provided the cDNA or gDNA that served as material.

The chain joins TRBV18 to TRBJ2-1; 7 nucleotides match TRBD2. Sequenced: peripheral blood. The clonotype originates from a man aged 65 to 85 who had recovered from COVID-19. The CDR3 nucleotides read TGTGCCAGCTCGACCACCGCTAGCGGCTACAATGAGCAGTTCTTC. Translation: CASSTTASGYNEQFF.